This T cell receptor beta chain was identified during a study of technical replicates of blood from a handful of donors. Here immunoSEQ multiplex PCR was the method, and the copy in TCRdb shows in-frame clones only, minus some. The data contain over 85,000 clones, 85% to 95% of them singletons. This receptor was taken from a human donor in good health. The sample consisted of T cells isolated from PBMCs.

The CDR3 here is CASSQGIPTDTQYF. CDR3 coding DNA: TGTGCCAGCAGTCAGGGAATACCCACAGATACGCAGTATTTT. The chain combines TRBV2 with TRBJ2-3, with D perhaps matching TRBD1 (5 bases). Germline values: CDR1 SNHLY, CDR2 FYNNEI. Trimming cost V 5 bases and J 2 bases, with 11 bases left between them. The CDR3 has 14 residues.